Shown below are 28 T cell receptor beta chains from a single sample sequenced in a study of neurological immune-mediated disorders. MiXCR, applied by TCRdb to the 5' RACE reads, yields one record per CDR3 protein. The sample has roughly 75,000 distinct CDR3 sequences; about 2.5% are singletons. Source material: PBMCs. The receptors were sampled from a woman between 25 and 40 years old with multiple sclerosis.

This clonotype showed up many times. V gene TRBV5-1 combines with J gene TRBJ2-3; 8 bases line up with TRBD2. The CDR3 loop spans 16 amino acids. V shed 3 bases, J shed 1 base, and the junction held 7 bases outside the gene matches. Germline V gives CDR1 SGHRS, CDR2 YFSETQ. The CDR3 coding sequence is TGCGCCAGCAGCTGGATTTCTAGCGGGCGCACAGATACGCAGTATTTT. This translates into CASSWISSGRTDTQYF.

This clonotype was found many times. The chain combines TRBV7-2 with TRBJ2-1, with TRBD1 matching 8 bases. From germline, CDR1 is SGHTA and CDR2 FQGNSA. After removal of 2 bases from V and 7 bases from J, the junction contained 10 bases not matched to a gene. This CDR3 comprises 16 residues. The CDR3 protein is CASSLSLQGVGNEQFF. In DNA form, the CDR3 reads TGTGCCAGCAGCTTATCTTTACAGGGGGTAGGAAATGAGCAGTTCTTC.

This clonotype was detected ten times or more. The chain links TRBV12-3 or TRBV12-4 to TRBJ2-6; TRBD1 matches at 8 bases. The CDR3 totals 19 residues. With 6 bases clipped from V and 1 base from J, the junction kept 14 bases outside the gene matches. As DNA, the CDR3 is TGTGCCAGCAGCCCAAACCTCGGGACAGGCCGTTCTGGGGCCAACGTCCTGACTTTC. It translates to CASSPNLGTGRSGANVLTF.

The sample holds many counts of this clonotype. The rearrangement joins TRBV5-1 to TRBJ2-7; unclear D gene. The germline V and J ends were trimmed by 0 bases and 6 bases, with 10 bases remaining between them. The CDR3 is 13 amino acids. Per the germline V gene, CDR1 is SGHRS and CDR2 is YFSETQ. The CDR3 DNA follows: TGCGCCAGCAGCTTGGCCGCGGTACGCGAGCAGTACTTC. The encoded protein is CASSLAAVREQYF.

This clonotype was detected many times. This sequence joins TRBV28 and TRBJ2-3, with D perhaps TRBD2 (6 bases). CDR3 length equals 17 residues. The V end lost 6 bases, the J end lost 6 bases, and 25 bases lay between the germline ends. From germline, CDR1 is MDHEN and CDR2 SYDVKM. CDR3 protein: CASSPYFRGTQGDTQYF. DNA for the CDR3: TGTGCCAGCAGCCCCTATTTTCGGGGGACGCAAGGGGATACGCAGTATTTT.

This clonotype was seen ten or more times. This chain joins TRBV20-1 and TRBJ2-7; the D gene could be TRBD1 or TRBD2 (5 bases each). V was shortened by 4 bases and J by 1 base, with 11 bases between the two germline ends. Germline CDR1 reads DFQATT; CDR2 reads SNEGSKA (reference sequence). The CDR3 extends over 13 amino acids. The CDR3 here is CSATGTDSYEQYF. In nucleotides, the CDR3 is TGCAGTGCTACCGGGACCGATTCCTACGAGCAGTACTTC.

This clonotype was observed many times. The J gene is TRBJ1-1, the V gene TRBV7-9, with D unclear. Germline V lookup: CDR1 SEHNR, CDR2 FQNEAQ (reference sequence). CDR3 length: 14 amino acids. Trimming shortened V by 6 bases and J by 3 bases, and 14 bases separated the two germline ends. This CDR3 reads CASSSQPGYTEAFF. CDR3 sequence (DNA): TGTGCCAGCAGTTCCCAACCGGGGTACACTGAAGCTTTCTTT.

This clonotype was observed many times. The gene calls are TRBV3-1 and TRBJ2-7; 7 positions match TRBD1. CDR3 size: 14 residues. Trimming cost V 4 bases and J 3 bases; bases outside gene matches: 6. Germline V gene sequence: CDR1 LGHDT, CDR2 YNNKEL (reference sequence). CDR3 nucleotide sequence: TGTGCCAGCAGCCGGACAGGAGACCGCTACGAGCAGTACTTC. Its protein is CASSRTGDRYEQYF.

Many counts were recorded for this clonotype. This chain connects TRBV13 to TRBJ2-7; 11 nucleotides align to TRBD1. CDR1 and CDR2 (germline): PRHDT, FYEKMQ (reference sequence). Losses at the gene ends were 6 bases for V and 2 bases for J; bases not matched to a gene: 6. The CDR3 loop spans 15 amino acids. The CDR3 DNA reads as TGTGCCAGCAGTTCCCCGGGACAGGGGGCCTACGAGCAGTACTTC. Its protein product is CASSSPGQGAYEQYF.

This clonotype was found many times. In DNA, the CDR3 is TGCAGCGTTGAAAGGGGGGCCTATGGCTACACCTTC. Translating it yields CSVERGAYGYTF. V and J are TRBV29-1 and TRBJ1-2; maybe TRBD1 (6 bases). The CDR3 has 12 residues. Germline lookup yields CDR1 SQVTM and CDR2 ANQGSEA. The ends were cut back, 2 bases at V and 4 bases at J, with 8 bases in the middle.

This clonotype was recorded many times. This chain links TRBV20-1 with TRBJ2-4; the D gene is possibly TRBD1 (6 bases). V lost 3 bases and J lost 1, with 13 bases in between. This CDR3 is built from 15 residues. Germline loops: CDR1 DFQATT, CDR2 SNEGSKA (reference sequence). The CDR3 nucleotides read TGCAGTGCTAGGGGATGGGGGCTCGCCAAAAACATTCAGTACTTC. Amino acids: CSARGWGLAKNIQYF.

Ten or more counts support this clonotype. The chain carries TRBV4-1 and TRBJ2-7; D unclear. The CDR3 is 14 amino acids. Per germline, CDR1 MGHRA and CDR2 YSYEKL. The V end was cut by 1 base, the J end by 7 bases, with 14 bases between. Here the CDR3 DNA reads TGCGCCAGCAGCCAAGTGCCTCGGACGGAAGAGCAGTACTTC. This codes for CASSQVPRTEEQYF.

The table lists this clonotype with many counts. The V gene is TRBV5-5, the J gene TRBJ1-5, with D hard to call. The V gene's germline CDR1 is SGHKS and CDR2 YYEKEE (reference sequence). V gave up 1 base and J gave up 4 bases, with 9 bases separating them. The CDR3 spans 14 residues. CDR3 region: CASSLRAENQPQHF. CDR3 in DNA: TGTGCCAGCAGCTTGAGGGCAGAGAATCAGCCCCAGCATTTT.

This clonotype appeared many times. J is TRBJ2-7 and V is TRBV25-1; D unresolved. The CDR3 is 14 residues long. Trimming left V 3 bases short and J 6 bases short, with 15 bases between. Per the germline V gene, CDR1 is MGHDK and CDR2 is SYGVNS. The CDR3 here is CASSDGSPLPEQYF. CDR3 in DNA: TGTGCCAGCAGTGATGGTAGCCCCCTTCCCGAGCAGTACTTC.

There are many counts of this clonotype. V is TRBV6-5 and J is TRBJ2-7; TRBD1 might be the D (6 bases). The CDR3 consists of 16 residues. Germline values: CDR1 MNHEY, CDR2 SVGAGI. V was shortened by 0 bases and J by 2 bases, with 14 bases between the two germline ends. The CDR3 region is CASSYSGTRGTYEQYF. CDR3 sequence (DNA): TGTGCCAGCAGTTACTCCGGGACCAGGGGTACCTACGAGCAGTACTTC.

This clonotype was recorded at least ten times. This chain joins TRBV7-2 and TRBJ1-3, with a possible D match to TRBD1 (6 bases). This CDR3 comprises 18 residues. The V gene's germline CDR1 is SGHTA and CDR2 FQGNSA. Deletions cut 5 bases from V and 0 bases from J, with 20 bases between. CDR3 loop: CASSPTTYRAPSGNTIYF. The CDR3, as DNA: TGTGCCAGCAGCCCGACGACTTACAGGGCTCCCTCTGGAAACACCATATATTTT.

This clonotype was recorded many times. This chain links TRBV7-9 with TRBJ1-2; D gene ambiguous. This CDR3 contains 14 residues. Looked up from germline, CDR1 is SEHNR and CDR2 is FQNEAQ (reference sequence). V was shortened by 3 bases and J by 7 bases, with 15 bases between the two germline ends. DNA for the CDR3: TGTGCCAGCAGCTTTCCCGGACTCCTCTCTGGCTACACCTTC. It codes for CASSFPGLLSGYTF.

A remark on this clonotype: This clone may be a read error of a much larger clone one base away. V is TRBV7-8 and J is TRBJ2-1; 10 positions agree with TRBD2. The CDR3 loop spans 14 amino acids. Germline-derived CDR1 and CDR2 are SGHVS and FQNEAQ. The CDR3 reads CASSASGRANAQFF. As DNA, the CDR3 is TGTGCCAGCAGCGCGAGCGGGAGGGCCAATGCGCAGTTCTTC.

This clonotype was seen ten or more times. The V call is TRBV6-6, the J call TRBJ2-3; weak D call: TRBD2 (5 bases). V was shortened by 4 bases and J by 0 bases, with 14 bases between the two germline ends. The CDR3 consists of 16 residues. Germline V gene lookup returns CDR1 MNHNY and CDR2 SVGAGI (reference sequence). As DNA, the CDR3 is TGTGCCAGCAGTTGGCGTTCAGCGGAGAGCACAGATACGCAGTATTTT. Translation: CASSWRSAESTDTQYF.

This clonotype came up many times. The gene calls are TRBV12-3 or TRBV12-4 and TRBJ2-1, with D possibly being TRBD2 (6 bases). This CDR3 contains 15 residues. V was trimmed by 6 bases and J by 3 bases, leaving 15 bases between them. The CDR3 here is CASRGGAGHYNEQFF. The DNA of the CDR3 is TGTGCCAGCAGGGGGGGAGCGGGCCACTACAATGAGCAGTTCTTC.

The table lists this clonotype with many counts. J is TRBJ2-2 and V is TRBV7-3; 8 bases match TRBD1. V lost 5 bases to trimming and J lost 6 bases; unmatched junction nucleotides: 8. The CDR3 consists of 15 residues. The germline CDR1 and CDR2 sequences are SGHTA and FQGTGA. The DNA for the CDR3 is TGTGCCAGCAGCCCTGGACAGGGCAACCCCGGGGAGCTGTTTTTT. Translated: CASSPGQGNPGELFF.

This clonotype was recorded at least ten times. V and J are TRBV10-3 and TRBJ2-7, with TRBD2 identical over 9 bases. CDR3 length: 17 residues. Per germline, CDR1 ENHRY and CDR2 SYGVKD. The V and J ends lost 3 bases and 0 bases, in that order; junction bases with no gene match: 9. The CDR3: CAISDRHSGSYSYEQYF. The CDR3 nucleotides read TGTGCCATCAGTGATCGGCATAGCGGGAGCTACTCCTACGAGCAGTACTTC.

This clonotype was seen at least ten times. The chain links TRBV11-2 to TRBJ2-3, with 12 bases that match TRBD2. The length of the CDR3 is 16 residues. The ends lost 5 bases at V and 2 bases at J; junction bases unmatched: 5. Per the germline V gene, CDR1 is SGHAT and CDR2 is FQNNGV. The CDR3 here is CASSPRLAGDTDTQYF. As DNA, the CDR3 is TGTGCCAGCAGCCCACGACTAGCGGGAGACACAGATACGCAGTATTTT.

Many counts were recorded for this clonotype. The CDR3 nucleotides are TGTGCCAGCACCTCGGGGGAGGGCAATCAGCCCCAGCATTTT. Translation: CASTSGEGNQPQHF. This chain connects TRBV7-9 to TRBJ1-5; a weak D match, TRBD1 (5 bases). Trimming left V 7 bases short and J 2 bases short, with 12 bases between. This CDR3 contains 14 residues. CDR1 is SEHNR, CDR2 FQNEAQ, per germline (reference sequence).

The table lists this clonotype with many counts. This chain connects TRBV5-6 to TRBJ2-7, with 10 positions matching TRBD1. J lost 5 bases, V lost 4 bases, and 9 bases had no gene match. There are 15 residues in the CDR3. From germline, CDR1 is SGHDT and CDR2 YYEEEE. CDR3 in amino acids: CASSLTDRGMHEQYF. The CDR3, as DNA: TGTGCCAGCAGCCTAACGGACAGGGGGATGCACGAGCAGTACTTC.

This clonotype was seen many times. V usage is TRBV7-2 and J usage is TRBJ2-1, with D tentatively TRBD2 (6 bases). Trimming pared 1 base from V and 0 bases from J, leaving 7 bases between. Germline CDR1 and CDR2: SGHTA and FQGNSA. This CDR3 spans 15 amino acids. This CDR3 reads CASSLDGSSYNEQFF. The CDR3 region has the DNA TGTGCCAGCAGCTTAGACGGGAGCTCCTACAATGAGCAGTTCTTC.

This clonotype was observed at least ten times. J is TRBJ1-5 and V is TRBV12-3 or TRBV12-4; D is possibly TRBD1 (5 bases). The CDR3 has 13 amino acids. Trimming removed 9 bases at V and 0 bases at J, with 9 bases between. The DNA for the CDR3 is TGTGCCAGTGACAGTAATAGCAATCAGCCCCAGCATTTT. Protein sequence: CASDSNSNQPQHF.

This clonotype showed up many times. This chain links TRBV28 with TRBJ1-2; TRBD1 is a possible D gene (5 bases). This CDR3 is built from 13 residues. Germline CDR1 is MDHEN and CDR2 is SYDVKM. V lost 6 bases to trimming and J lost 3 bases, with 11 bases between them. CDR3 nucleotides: TGTGCCAGCAGAAATACAGGTGACTATGGCTACACCTTC. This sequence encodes CASRNTGDYGYTF.